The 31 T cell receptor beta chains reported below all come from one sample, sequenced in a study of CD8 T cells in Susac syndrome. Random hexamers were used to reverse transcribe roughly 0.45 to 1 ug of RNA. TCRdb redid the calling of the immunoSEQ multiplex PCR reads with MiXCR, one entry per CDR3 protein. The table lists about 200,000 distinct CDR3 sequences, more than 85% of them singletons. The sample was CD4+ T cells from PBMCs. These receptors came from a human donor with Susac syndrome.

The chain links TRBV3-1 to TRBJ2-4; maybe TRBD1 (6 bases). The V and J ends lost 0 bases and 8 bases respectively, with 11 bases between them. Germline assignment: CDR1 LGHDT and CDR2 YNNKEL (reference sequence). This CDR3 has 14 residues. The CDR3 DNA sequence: TGTGCCAGCAGCCAAGATGGGGGCGCGGACATTCAGTACTTC. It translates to CASSQDGGADIQYF.

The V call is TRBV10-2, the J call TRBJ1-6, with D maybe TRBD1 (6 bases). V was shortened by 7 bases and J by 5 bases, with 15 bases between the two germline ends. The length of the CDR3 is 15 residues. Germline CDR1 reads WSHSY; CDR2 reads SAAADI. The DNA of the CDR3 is TGCGCCAGCAAACCCGACAGGAGAGATAATTCACCCCTCCACTTT. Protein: CASKPDRRDNSPLHF.

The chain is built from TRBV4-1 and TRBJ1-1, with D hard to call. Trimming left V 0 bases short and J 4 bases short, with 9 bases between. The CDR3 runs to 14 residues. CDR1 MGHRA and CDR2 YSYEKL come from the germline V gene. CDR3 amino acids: CASSQETAGTEAFF. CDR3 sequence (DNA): TGCGCCAGCAGCCAAGAAACAGCGGGCACTGAAGCTTTCTTT.

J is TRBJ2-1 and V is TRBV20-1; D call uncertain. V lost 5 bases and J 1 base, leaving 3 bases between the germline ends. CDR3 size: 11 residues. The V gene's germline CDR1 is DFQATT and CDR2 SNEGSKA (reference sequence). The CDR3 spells CSAPSYNEQFF. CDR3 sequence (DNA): TGCAGTGCTCCGTCCTACAATGAGCAGTTCTTC.

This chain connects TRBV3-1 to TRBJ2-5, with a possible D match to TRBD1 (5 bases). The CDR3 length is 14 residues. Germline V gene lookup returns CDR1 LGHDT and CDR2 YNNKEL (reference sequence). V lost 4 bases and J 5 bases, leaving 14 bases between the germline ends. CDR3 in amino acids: CASSPLRGRETQYF. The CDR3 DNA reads TGTGCCAGCAGCCCGCTAAGGGGCCGGGAGACCCAGTACTTC.

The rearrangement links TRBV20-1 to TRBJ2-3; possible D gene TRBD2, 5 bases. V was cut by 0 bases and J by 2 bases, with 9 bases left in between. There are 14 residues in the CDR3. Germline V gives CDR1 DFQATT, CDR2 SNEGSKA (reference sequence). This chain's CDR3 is CSAREGAFTDTQYF. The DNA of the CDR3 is TGCAGTGCTAGAGAGGGAGCTTTCACAGATACGCAGTATTTT.

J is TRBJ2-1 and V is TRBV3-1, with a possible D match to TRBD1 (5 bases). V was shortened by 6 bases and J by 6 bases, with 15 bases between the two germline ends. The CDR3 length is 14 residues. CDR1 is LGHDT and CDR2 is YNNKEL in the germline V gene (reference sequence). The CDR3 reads CASRLDTLPNEQFF. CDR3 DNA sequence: TGTGCCAGCAGGTTGGACACCCTTCCCAATGAGCAGTTCTTC.

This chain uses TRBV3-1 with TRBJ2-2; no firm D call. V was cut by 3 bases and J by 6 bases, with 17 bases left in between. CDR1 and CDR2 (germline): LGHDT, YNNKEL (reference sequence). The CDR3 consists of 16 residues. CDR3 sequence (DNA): TGTGCCAGCAGCCATTCTAGTTCGGGTCCTCCCGGGGAGCTGTTTTTT. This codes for CASSHSSSGPPGELFF.

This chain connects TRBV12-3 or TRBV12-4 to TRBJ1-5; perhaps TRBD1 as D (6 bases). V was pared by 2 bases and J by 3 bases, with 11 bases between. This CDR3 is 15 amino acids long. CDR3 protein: CASSLRQALNQPQHF. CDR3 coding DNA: TGTGCCAGCAGTTTAAGACAGGCTCTCAATCAGCCCCAGCATTTT.

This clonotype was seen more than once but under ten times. The CDR3 bases are TGTGCCAGCAGCTTAGGCGGCTACTATGGCTACACCTTC. Translation gives CASSLGGYYGYTF. This chain joins TRBV7-3 and TRBJ1-2; D remains unclear. Germline CDR1 SGHTA, CDR2 FQGTGA. V was shortened by 2 bases and J by 3 bases, with 7 bases between the two germline ends. The CDR3 is 13 residues long.

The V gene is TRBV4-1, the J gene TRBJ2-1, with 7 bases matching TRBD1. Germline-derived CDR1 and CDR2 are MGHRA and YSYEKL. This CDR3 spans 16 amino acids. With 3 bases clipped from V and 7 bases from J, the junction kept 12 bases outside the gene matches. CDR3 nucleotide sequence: TGCGCCAGCAGCCAGGGAATTAGTCGACAGGGAAATGAGCAGTTCTTC. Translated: CASSQGISRQGNEQFF.

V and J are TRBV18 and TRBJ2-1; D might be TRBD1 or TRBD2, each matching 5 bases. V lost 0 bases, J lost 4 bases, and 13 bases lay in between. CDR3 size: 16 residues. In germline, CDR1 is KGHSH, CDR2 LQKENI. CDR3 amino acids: CASSPPLGGGYNEQFF. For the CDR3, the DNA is TGTGCCAGCTCACCACCCCTCGGTGGGGGTTACAATGAGCAGTTCTTC.

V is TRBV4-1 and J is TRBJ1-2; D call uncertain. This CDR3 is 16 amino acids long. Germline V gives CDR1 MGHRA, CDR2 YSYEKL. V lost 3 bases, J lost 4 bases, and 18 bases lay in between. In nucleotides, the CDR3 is TGCGCCAGCAGCCATGACCCGGCAGGAGGTATCTATGGCTACACCTTC. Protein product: CASSHDPAGGIYGYTF.

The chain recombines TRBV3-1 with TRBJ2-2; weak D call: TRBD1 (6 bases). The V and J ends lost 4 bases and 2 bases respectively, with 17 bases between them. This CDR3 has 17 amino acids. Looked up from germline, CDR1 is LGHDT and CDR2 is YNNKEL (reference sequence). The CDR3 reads CASSLRRGMPNTGELFF. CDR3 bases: TGTGCCAGCAGCCTCCGTAGGGGGATGCCCAACACCGGGGAGCTGTTTTTT.

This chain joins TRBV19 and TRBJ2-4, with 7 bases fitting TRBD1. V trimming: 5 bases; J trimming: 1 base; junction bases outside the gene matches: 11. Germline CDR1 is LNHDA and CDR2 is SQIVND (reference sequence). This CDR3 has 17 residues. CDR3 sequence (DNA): TGTGCCAGTAGTCTCCGACAGGGAAGTTTCGCCAAAAACATTCAGTACTTC. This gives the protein CASSLRQGSFAKNIQYF.

CDR3 region: CASTVQRGKETQYF. For the CDR3, the DNA is TGTGCCAGCACGGTTCAGCGGGGGAAAGAGACCCAGTACTTC. V usage is TRBV5-6 and J usage is TRBJ2-5; TRBD2 aligns across 8 bases. CDR1 and CDR2 from the germline V gene are SGHDT and YYEEEE. V dropped 6 bases and J dropped 3; count of bases not matched to a gene: 7. The CDR3 contains 14 residues.

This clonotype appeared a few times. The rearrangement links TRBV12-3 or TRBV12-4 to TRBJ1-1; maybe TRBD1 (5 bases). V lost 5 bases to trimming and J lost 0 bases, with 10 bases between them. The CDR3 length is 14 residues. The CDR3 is CASSRQTMNTEAFF. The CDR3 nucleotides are TGTGCCAGCAGTCGACAGACCATGAACACTGAAGCTTTCTTT.

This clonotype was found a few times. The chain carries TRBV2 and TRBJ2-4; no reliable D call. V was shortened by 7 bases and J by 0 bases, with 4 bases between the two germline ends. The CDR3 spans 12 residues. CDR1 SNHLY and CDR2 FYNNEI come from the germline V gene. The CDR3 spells CASTLAKNIQYF. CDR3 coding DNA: TGTGCCAGCACTCTAGCCAAAAACATTCAGTACTTC. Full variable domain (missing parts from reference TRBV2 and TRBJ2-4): EPEVTQTPSHQVTQMGQEVILRCVPISNHLYFYWYRQILGQKVEFLVSFYNNEISEKSEIFDDQFSVERPDGSNFTLKIRSTKLEDSAMYFCASTLAKNIQYFGAGTRLSVL.

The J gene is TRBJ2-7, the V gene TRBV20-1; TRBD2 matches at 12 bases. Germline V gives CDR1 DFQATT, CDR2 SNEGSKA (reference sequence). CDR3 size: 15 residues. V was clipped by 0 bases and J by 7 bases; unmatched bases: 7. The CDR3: CSARDPPSGRVEQYF. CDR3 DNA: TGCAGTGCTAGAGATCCCCCTAGCGGGAGGGTTGAGCAGTACTTC.

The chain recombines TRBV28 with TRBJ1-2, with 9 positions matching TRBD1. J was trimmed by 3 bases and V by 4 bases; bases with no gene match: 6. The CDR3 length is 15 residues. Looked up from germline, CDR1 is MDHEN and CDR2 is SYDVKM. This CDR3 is CASSSGTGLDYGYTF. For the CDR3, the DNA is TGTGCCAGCAGTTCCGGGACAGGGCTCGACTATGGCTACACCTTC.

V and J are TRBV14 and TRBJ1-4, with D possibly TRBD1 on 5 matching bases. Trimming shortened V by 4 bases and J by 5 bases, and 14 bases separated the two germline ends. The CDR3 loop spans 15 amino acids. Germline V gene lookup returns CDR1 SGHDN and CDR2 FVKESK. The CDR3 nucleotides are TGTGCCAGCAGCCCTCCGGGACTGACAAATGAAAAACTGTTTTTT. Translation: CASSPPGLTNEKLFF. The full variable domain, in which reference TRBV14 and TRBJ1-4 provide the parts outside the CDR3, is EAGVTQFPSHSVIEKGQTVTLRCDPISGHDNLYWYRRVMGKEIKFLLHFVKESKQDESGMPNNRFLAERTGGTYSTLKVQPAELEDSGVYFCASSPPGLTNEKLFFGSGTQLSVL.

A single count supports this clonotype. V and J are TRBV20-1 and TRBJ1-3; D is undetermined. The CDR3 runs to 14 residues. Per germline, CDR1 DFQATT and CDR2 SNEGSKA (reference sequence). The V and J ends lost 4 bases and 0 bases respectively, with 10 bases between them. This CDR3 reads CSATQSSSGNTIYF. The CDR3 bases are TGCAGTGCTACGCAATCCAGCTCTGGAAACACCATATATTTT.

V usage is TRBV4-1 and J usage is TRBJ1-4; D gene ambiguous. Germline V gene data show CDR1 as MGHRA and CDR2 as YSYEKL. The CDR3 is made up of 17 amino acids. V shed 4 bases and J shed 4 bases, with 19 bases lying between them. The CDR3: CASSPLPPGVLNEKLFF. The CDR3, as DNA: TGCGCCAGCAGCCCCCTCCCCCCCGGAGTTCTTAATGAAAAACTGTTTTTT.

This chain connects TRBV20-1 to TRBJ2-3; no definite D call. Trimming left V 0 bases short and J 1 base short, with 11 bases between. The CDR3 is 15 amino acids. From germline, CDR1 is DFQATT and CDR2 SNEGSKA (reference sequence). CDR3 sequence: CSAREASTGTDTQYF. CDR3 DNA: TGCAGTGCTAGAGAGGCAAGCACGGGCACAGATACGCAGTATTTT.

The CDR3 loop reads CSARGTSGGDEQFF. CDR3 in DNA: TGCAGTGCTAGAGGGACTAGCGGGGGGGATGAGCAGTTCTTC. The chain carries TRBV20-1 and TRBJ2-1; 15 bases map to TRBD2. In germline, CDR1 is DFQATT, CDR2 SNEGSKA (reference sequence). The V and J ends lost 1 base and 8 bases, in that order; junction bases with no gene match: 0. The CDR3 has 14 amino acids.

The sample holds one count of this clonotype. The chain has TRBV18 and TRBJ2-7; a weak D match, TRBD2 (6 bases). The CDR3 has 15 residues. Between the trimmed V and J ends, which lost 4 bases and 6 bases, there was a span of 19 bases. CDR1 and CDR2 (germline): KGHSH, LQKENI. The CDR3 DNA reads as TGTGCCAGCTCACATCGGGACTCCAATCAACGCGAGCAGTACTTC. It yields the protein CASSHRDSNQREQYF.

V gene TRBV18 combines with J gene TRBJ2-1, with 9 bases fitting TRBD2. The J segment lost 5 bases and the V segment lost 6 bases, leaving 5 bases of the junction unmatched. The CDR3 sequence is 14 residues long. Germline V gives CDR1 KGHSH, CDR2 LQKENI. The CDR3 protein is CASSRLAEHNEQFF. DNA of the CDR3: TGTGCCAGCTCGCGACTAGCGGAACACAATGAGCAGTTCTTC.

The CDR3 loop is CSARQDGFNQPQHF. The CDR3 nucleotides read TGCAGTGCTCGACAGGACGGATTTAATCAGCCCCAGCATTTT. The V call is TRBV20-1, the J call TRBJ1-5; tentative D call: TRBD1 (6 bases). Trimming removed 5 bases at V and 4 bases at J, with 15 bases between. CDR1 is DFQATT and CDR2 is SNEGSKA in the germline V gene (reference sequence). The CDR3 length is 14 residues.

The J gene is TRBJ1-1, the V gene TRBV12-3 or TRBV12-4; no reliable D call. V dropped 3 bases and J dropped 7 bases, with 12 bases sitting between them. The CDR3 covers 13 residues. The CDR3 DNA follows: TGTGCCAGCAGTTTTGGCGCGGCCCATGAAGCTTTCTTT. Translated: CASSFGAAHEAFF.

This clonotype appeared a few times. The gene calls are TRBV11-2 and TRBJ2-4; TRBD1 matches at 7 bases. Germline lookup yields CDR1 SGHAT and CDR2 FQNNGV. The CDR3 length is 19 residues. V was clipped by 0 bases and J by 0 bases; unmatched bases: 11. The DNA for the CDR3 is TGTGCCAGCAGCTTAGAGTCCCCTCTCAGGGGGTTAGCCAAAAACATTCAGTACTTC. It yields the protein CASSLESPLRGLAKNIQYF.

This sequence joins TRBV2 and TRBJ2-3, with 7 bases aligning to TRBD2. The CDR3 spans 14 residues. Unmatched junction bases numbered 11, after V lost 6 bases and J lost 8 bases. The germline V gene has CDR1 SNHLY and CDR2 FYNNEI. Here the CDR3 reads CASRIEGAGVTQYF. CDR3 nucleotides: TGTGCCAGCAGGATAGAAGGGGCGGGGGTTACGCAGTATTTT.